This TCR beta chain was recorded in a study of blood T cell repertoires in COVID-19. Study information: Both acute and convalescent COVID-19 samples were obtained from the United States, Italy and Spain. Nucleic acid was either cDNA or gDNA, and it came from T cells, B-cell-depleted T cells, or PBMCs.

The V end was cut by 5 bases, the J end by 6 bases, with 4 bases between. The CDR3 sequence is 11 residues long. Germline values: CDR1 SEHNR, CDR2 FQNEAQ (reference sequence). Per the original data handling: Nucleated cell counts were estimated from reference gene primer amplification. TCRdb's copy holds only in-frame clones and misses some; the assay was immunoSEQ multiplex PCR. That table furnishes V, J and clone size, whereas the DNA furnished D and trimming. The sample has about 100,000 clones; roughly nine tenths are singletons. The receptor was isolated from a man in his thirties or forties in a cohort sampled during active COVID-19. The genes are TRBV7-9 and TRBJ1-4, with unresolved D. Sequenced input: peripheral blood. This CDR3 is CASSRDEKLFF. The CDR3 nucleotides are TGTGCCAGCAGCCGAGATGAAAAACTGTTTTTT.